This is a list of T cell receptor beta chains from one sample in a study of T cell clonotyping in hematopoietic cell transplantation. Here immunoSEQ multiplex PCR was the method, and the copy in TCRdb shows in-frame clones only, minus some. The sample lists 3,000 to 4,000 clones, approximately 94% occurring once. The sample was peripheral blood mononuclear cells, taken before stem cell transplant. These receptors were collected from a woman between 45 and 60 years old with chronic myeloid leukemia. Some clones in this sample may be carry-over from other donors' samples. Both conserved end residues are part of each CDR3. D genes are given only for firm matches. Expanded clones are given a class, and other clones once, few, many or no size at all.

clone size,V gene,D gene,J gene,CDR3 protein,CDR3 DNA
NA,TRBV2,TRBD1,TRBJ1-1,CASSLASPTGKAFF,TGTGCCAGCAGCCTAGCATCACCGACAGGGAAAGCTTTCTTT
NA,TRBV2,NA,TRBJ2-7,CASSGGATSYEQYF,TGTGCCAGCAGTGGCGGGGCTACGAGCTACGAGCAGTACTTC
NA,TRBV5-4,NA,TRBJ2-7,CASSLAGLGTFTSYEQYF,TGTGCCAGCAGCTTGGCCGGATTGGGGACCTTTACCTCCTACGAGCAGTACTTC
NA,TRBV19,NA,TRBJ1-1,CASSSTDGASTEAFF,TGTGCCAGTAGTTCAACGGATGGGGCGTCCACTGAAGCTTTCTTT
NA,TRBV6-5,NA,TRBJ2-7,CASRLRDSYEQYF,TGTGCCAGCAGACTCCGGGACTCCTACGAGCAGTACTTC
NA,TRBV2,NA,TRBJ2-3,CASSEMVGTLFGYDTQYF,TGTGCCAGCAGTGAAATGGTAGGGACACTTTTCGGGTACGATACGCAGTATTTT
NA,TRBV29-1,NA,TRBJ2-1,CSVRTRLSYNEQFF,TGCAGCGTCCGAACCCGTCTGTCCTACAATGAGCAGTTCTTC
NA,TRBV5-1,NA,TRBJ2-5,CASSLLEGAQETQYF,TGCGCCAGCAGCCTGCTGGAGGGGGCCCAAGAGACCCAGTACTTC
NA,TRBV6-6,NA,TRBJ1-2,CASSSDTTSGYTF,TGTGCCAGCAGTTCTGACACAACGAGCGGCTACACCTTC
NA,TRBV6-5,NA,TRBJ1-1,CASSYLYGGEAFF,TGTGCCAGCAGTTACCTCTACGGGGGTGAGGCTTTCTTT
NA,TRBV15,NA,TRBJ1-2,CATSRDPTRRIRSRGYTF,TGTGCCACCAGCAGAGATCCTACAAGGCGCATACGGTCCCGTGGCTACACCTTC
once,TRBV7-9,NA,TRBJ2-7,CASSPSFSLEQYF,TGTGCCAGCAGCCCTAGCTTTTCCCTCGAGCAGTACTTC
NA,TRBV7-2,NA,TRBJ2-5,CASRKTGNQETQYF,TGTGCCAGCAGAAAGACGGGGAATCAGGAGACCCAGTACTTC
NA,TRBV2,NA,TRBJ1-4,CASSEALGRSRWFF,TGTGCCAGCAGTGAAGCGCTTGGAAGAAGTCGGTGGTTTTTT
NA,TRBV19,NA,TRBJ2-1,CASSDRGWQFF,TGTGCCAGTAGTGACCGGGGGTGGCAGTTCTTC
once,TRBV30,NA,TRBJ2-1,CAWRRTKMGIQFF,TGTGCCTGGAGGCGGACTAAAATGGGGATACAGTTCTTC
NA,TRBV27,NA,TRBJ1-3,CASSPSSPGNTIYF,TGTGCCAGCAGCCCTAGCTCCCCCGGAAACACCATATATTTT
NA,TRBV7-2,TRBD1,TRBJ2-5,CASSPPTGIQETQYF,TGTGCCAGCAGCCCACCGACAGGGATCCAAGAGACCCAGTACTTC
NA,TRBV5-5,TRBD2,TRBJ2-7,CASSLRGVGFLSYEQYF,TGTGCCAGCAGCTTGCGGGGGGTAGGGTTCCTCTCCTACGAGCAGTACTTC
NA,TRBV4-1,TRBD1,TRBJ1-1,CASSQRQGNTEAFF,TGCGCCAGCAGCCAACGACAGGGGAACACTGAAGCTTTCTTT
NA,TRBV27,TRBD2,TRBJ2-1,CASSHGTSGGKYNEQFF,TGTGCCAGCAGTCACGGGACTAGCGGGGGGAAATACAATGAGCAGTTCTTC
NA,TRBV30,NA,TRBJ2-3,CAWSVGTDTQYF,TGTGCCTGGAGTGTTGGCACAGATACGCAGTATTTT
NA,TRBV7-2,NA,TRBJ1-5,CASSLTGTEYQPQHF,TGTGCCAGCAGCTTAACCGGGACGGAATATCAGCCCCAGCATTTT
NA,TRBV5-1,NA,TRBJ2-2,CASSTLTTSGTGELFF,TGCGCCAGCAGCACGCTCACTACGTCGGGCACCGGGGAGCTGTTTTTT
once,TRBV6-1,TRBD2,TRBJ2-3,CASSERLAGVTDTQYF,TGTGCCAGCAGTGAAAGGCTAGCGGGGGTCACAGATACGCAGTATTTT
NA,TRBV28,TRBD2,TRBJ2-1,CASSSSSGGVGNEQFF,TGTGCCAGCAGTTCAAGTAGCGGGGGGGTGGGGAATGAGCAGTTCTTC
once,TRBV19,NA,TRBJ2-1,CASSIQLYNEQFF,TGTGCCAGTAGTATTCAGCTCTACAATGAGCAGTTCTTC
once,TRBV11-1,NA,TRBJ1-2,CASSLGDRTLPHYGYTF,TGTGCCAGCAGCTTAGGAGACAGGACCCTTCCACACTATGGCTACACCTTC
NA,TRBV11-2,NA,TRBJ1-3,CASTRQILNSGNTIYF,TGTGCCAGCACCCGACAGATTCTCAACTCTGGAAACACCATATATTTT
NA,TRBV9,NA,TRBJ2-5,CASSAHAQETQYF,TGTGCCAGCAGCGCCCATGCCCAAGAGACCCAGTACTTC
NA,TRBV4-2,TRBD2,TRBJ2-3,CASSLHGGAGGLTDTQYF,TGTGCCAGCAGCCTCCACGGGGGAGCGGGGGGGTTAACAGATACGCAGTATTTT
once,TRBV28,NA,TRBJ1-3,CASSAGNGNTIYF,TGTGCCAGCAGTGCGGGGAATGGAAACACCATATATTTT
NA,TRBV7-2,NA,TRBJ1-6,CASSLNNSPLHF,TGTGCCAGCAGCCTTAATAATTCACCCCTCCACTTT
NA,TRBV7-9,TRBD2,TRBJ2-1,CASSLSLAGAYNEQFF,TGTGCCAGCAGCTTATCTCTAGCGGGGGCTTACAATGAGCAGTTCTTC
NA,TRBV5-1,NA,TRBJ1-6,CASSSREGGSPLHF,TGCGCCAGCAGCTCACGTGAGGGGGGTTCACCCCTCCACTTT
NA,TRBV10-3,NA,TRBJ2-3,CAIQGTLSTDTQYF,TGTGCCATCCAGGGGACACTTAGCACAGATACGCAGTATTTT
NA,TRBV7-3,TRBD1,TRBJ2-2,CASSQGAGYGELFF,TGTGCCAGCAGCCAGGGGGCGGGGTACGGGGAGCTGTTTTTT
NA,TRBV9,TRBD2,TRBJ2-3,CASSVASGGETDTQYF,TGTGCCAGCAGCGTAGCTAGCGGGGGTGAGACAGATACGCAGTATTTT
once,TRBV27,NA,TRBJ2-2,CASSPRPRSATGELFF,TGTGCCAGCAGTCCACGCCCCAGGTCAGCCACCGGGGAGCTGTTTTTT
NA,TRBV15,NA,TRBJ2-1,CATRPSSEFSYNEQFF,TGTGCCACCAGACCCTCTAGCGAATTCTCCTACAATGAGCAGTTCTTC
NA,TRBV9,NA,TRBJ2-7,CASSVGVGTYEQYF,TGTGCCAGCAGCGTAGGGGTGGGCACCTACGAGCAGTACTTC
NA,TRBV10-3,TRBD1,TRBJ2-3,CAISEGQGGTDTQYF,TGTGCCATCAGTGAGGGACAGGGGGGGACAGATACGCAGTATTTT
NA,TRBV7-3,NA,TRBJ2-2,CASRPGGLNTGELFF,TGTGCCAGCAGACCCGGGGGCTTGAACACCGGGGAGCTGTTTTTT
NA,TRBV7-3,NA,TRBJ1-1,CASSSYPRTEAFF,TGTGCCAGCAGCTCGTACCCCCGCACTGAAGCTTTCTTT
NA,TRBV7-9,TRBD1,TRBJ2-7,CASSLVGTGSEQYF,TGTGCCAGCAGCTTAGTTGGGACAGGATCCGAGCAGTACTTC
NA,TRBV6-5,NA,TRBJ2-7,CASRPTESYEQYF,TGTGCCAGCAGACCGACAGAGTCCTACGAGCAGTACTTC
NA,TRBV5-1,TRBD2,TRBJ2-7,CASSSGLAGGPYEQYF,TGCGCCAGCAGCTCCGGACTAGCGGGAGGGCCATACGAGCAGTACTTC
NA,TRBV7-2,NA,TRBJ1-2,CASSSSRGAGYTF,TGTGCCAGCAGCTCGTCGAGGGGCGCTGGCTACACCTTC
NA,TRBV18,NA,TRBJ2-1,CASSPELIYNEQFF,TGTGCCAGCTCACCCGAGCTAATTTACAATGAGCAGTTCTTC
NA,TRBV7-3,TRBD1,TRBJ1-2,CASSSTGDELGYTF,TGTGCCAGCAGTTCGACAGGGGACGAATTAGGCTACACCTTC
NA,TRBV5-1,NA,TRBJ2-3,CASSPGPSTDTQYF,TGCGCCAGCAGCCCGGGTCCCTCCACAGATACGCAGTATTTT
NA,TRBV9,NA,TRBJ1-3,CASSADSRSGNTIYF,TGTGCCAGCAGCGCGGACAGTCGCTCTGGAAACACCATATATTTT
NA,TRBV29-1,NA,TRBJ1-2,CSVAGEGLFYGYTF,TGCAGCGTAGCAGGGGAAGGTCTGTTCTATGGCTACACCTTC
NA,TRBV27,NA,TRBJ2-7,CASRLHPSYEQYF,TGTGCCAGCAGACTCCACCCCTCCTACGAGCAGTACTTC
NA,TRBV27,NA,TRBJ2-3,CASSPGTSIDTQYF,TGTGCCAGCAGTCCTGGGACTTCCATAGATACGCAGTATTTT
NA,TRBV7-8,TRBD1,TRBJ2-3,CASSPRTGYTDTQYF,TGTGCCAGCAGCCCCAGGACAGGGTACACAGATACGCAGTATTTT